These 17 T cell receptor beta chains share one sample of origin, sequenced in a study of CD8+ T cells in alopecia areata. Isolated RNA was reverse transcribed into cDNA used as the sequencing template. Sequencing used immunoSEQ multiplex PCR; TCRdb keeps in-frame clones, though not all of them. This sample has roughly 150,000 clones, with about 51% found just once. The input for sequencing was CD8+ T cells sorted from blood, taken at week 0. Receptor source: a human donor with alopecia areata.

The gene calls are TRBV6-5 and TRBJ2-1; D possibly corresponds to TRBD2 (6 bases). The CDR3 consists of 12 residues. Trimming cost V 6 bases and J 8 bases, with 11 bases left between them. Germline-derived CDR1 and CDR2 are MNHEY and SVGAGI. Here the CDR3 DNA reads TGTGCCAGCAGGCGGGGAGCCGATGAGCAGTTCTTC. It is translated as CASRRGADEQFF.

V is TRBV19 and J is TRBJ2-7; 7 nucleotides align to TRBD2. This CDR3 is 15 amino acids long. In germline, CDR1 is LNHDA, CDR2 SQIVND (reference sequence). V trimming: 8 bases; J trimming: 0 bases; junction bases outside the gene matches: 10. CDR3 sequence reads: CASRVSGGSSYEQYF. The CDR3 DNA sequence: TGTGCCAGTCGAGTTTCCGGGGGGAGCTCCTACGAGCAGTACTTC.

This rearrangement joins TRBV30 to TRBJ1-4; D uncertain. Germline V gives CDR1 GTSNPN, CDR2 SVGIG (reference sequence). The ends were cut back, 2 bases at V and 7 bases at J, with 20 bases in the middle. The length of the CDR3 is 16 residues. CDR3: CAWSPASPNGAEKLFF. The CDR3 DNA is TGTGCCTGGAGTCCTGCTTCCCCGAATGGAGCTGAAAAACTGTTTTTT.

This clone was seen a few times. The chain has TRBV6-5 and TRBJ2-3, with D perhaps matching TRBD1 or TRBD2 (6 bases each). V was shortened by 7 bases and J by 2 bases, with 13 bases between the two germline ends. The CDR3 covers 14 residues. CDR1 and CDR2 from the germline V gene are MNHEY and SVGAGI. This chain's CDR3 is CASTKRGDTDTQYF. CDR3 in DNA: TGTGCCAGCACCAAGAGGGGGGACACAGATACGCAGTATTTT.

V is TRBV27 and J is TRBJ1-1; D perhaps matches TRBD1 (5 bases). The V end lost 3 bases, the J end lost 5 bases, and 7 bases lay between the germline ends. Germline CDR1 reads MNHEY; CDR2 reads SMNVEV (reference sequence). The CDR3 spans 12 residues. As DNA, the CDR3 is TGTGCCAGCAGTTTCTGGGGGACTGAAGCTTTCTTT. As protein: CASSFWGTEAFF.

The V gene is TRBV7-9, the J gene TRBJ2-7; D is uncertain. The CDR3 covers 13 residues. Per the germline V gene, CDR1 is SEHNR and CDR2 is FQNEAQ (reference sequence). V lost 0 bases, J lost 2 bases, and 5 bases lay in between. The CDR3 DNA reads as TGTGCCAGCAGCTTAGCGACCACCTACGAGCAGTACTTC. Translating gives CASSLATTYEQYF.

CDR3 in DNA: TGTGCCAGCAGCGTAGATACAGATACGCAGTATTTT. Its translation: CASSVDTDTQYF. This rearrangement joins TRBV9 to TRBJ2-3; D gene uncertain. Germline V gene sequence: CDR1 SGDLS, CDR2 YYNGEE. V lost 0 bases and J lost 3, with 2 bases in between. CDR3 size: 12 residues.

The chain uses TRBV9 and TRBJ2-7; D gene uncertain. Germline CDR1 SGDLS, CDR2 YYNGEE. This CDR3 is built from 13 residues. The V and J ends lost 2 bases and 3 bases respectively, with 9 bases between them. CDR3 sequence reads: CASSVDPVYEQYF. The CDR3 region has the DNA TGTGCCAGCAGCGTGGATCCGGTCTACGAGCAGTACTTC.

This rearrangement joins TRBV30 to TRBJ2-1; 11 nucleotides line up with TRBD2. Trimming cost V 2 bases and J 5 bases; bases outside gene matches: 8. Germline CDR1 reads GTSNPN; CDR2 reads SVGIG (reference sequence). The CDR3 is made up of 16 amino acids. CDR3: CAWSLAGGRGDNEQFF. The CDR3 bases are TGTGCCTGGAGTTTAGCGGGGGGGCGAGGTGACAATGAGCAGTTCTTC.

The gene calls are TRBV25-1 and TRBJ2-7; 8 nucleotides agree with TRBD1. V was pared by 4 bases and J by 5 bases, with 16 bases of the junction left unmatched. Germline V gene sequence: CDR1 MGHDK, CDR2 SYGVNS. This CDR3 region has 17 residues. The CDR3 protein is CASSAPTIGQGANEQYF. CDR3 DNA: TGTGCCAGCAGTGCCCCGACGATCGGGCAGGGGGCCAACGAGCAGTACTTC.

The gene calls are TRBV29-1 and TRBJ2-7; 10 bases are a match to TRBD1. CDR1 SQVTM and CDR2 ANQGSEA come from the germline V gene. Germline trimming cut 6 bases from V and 3 bases from J; bases unmatched to any gene: 5. The CDR3 runs 13 residues. CDR3 loop: CSVGTGVDYEQYF. CDR3 DNA sequence: TGCAGCGTCGGGACAGGGGTTGACTACGAGCAGTACTTC.

The rearrangement uses TRBV27 and TRBJ2-7; the D is unclear. Germline V gene data show CDR1 as MNHEY and CDR2 as SMNVEV (reference sequence). Trimming removed 8 bases at V and 3 bases at J, with 5 bases between. The length of the CDR3 is 10 residues. In nucleotides, the CDR3 is TGTGCCAGCGGGAACTACGAGCAGTACTTC. Translating gives CASGNYEQYF.

The V and J genes are TRBV7-3 and TRBJ1-6, with no clear D. With 5 bases removed from V and 6 bases from J, the gap between germline ends came to 8 bases. The CDR3 totals 13 residues. Per germline, CDR1 SGHTA and CDR2 FQGTGA. DNA of the CDR3: TGTGCCAGCAGCCGGGGAATTAATTCACCCCTCCACTTT. Its protein is CASSRGINSPLHF.

The DNA of the CDR3 is TGTGCCGGCGAATGGGTGAACACTGAAGCTTTCTTT. Translation gives CAGEWVNTEAFF. The V gene is TRBV30, the J gene TRBJ1-1; unclear D gene. The germline V gene has CDR1 GTSNPN and CDR2 SVGIG (reference sequence). The CDR3 is 12 amino acids. The germline V and J ends were trimmed by 8 bases and 0 bases, with 10 bases remaining between them.

The chain recombines TRBV29-1 with TRBJ1-1, with TRBD1 as a possible D gene (5 bases). The CDR3 has 13 residues. Trimming removed 4 bases from V and 4 bases from J, with 13 bases in between. Germline CDR1 reads SQVTM; CDR2 reads ANQGSEA. This CDR3 is CSVVQGSGTEAFF. Written as DNA, the CDR3 is TGCAGCGTTGTTCAGGGATCCGGCACTGAAGCTTTCTTT.

The chain combines TRBV9 with TRBJ1-6, with TRBD1 matching 7 bases. This CDR3 contains 14 residues. Germline V gene data show CDR1 as SGDLS and CDR2 as YYNGEE. Unmatched junction bases numbered 0, after V lost 0 bases and J lost 6 bases. The CDR3 reads CASSVGQGNSPLHF. CDR3 DNA sequence: TGTGCCAGCAGCGTAGGACAGGGTAATTCACCCCTCCACTTT.

This chain links TRBV28 with TRBJ2-7; TRBD1 aligns across 10 bases. Germline loops: CDR1 MDHEN, CDR2 SYDVKM. The length of the CDR3 is 14 residues. Trimming at V came to 5 bases and at J to 2 bases, leaving 3 bases not matched to a gene. The CDR3 loop is CASSPGTGAYEQYF. For the CDR3, the DNA is TGTGCCAGCAGTCCCGGGACAGGGGCCTACGAGCAGTACTTC.